These T cell receptor beta chains were read from a single sample in a study of blood T cell repertoires in COVID-19. Produced via immunoSEQ multiplex PCR; TCRdb's table is partial and in-frame only. The table lists 100,000 to 140,000 clones, about three quarters of them singletons. The specimen sequenced was peripheral blood. Source of these receptors: a man aged 65-85 years with acute or convalescent COVID-19. Each CDR3 is given with its conserved first and last residue. The D gene is left open where the match is weak. Size is stated for part of the rows, as once, few or many counts, or as a class when the clone is expanded.

TRBD2	NA	TRBV19	TRBJ2-7	CASSMGLADSYEQYF	TGTGCCAGTAGTATGGGTCTAGCGGACTCCTACGAGCAGTACTTC
NA	NA	TRBV5-3	TRBJ1-5	CARSLAWRGRSQPQHF	TGTGCCAGAAGCTTGGCTTGGCGGGGGAGAAGTCAGCCCCAGCATTTT
TRBD1	NA	TRBV7-3	TRBJ2-2	CASSLIRGPGELFF	TGTGCCAGCAGCTTAATCAGGGGGCCCGGGGAGCTGTTTTTT
NA	NA	TRBV5-1	TRBJ1-4	CASSLAGGSNEKLFF	TGCGCCAGCAGCTTGGCCGGGGGGTCTAATGAAAAACTGTTTTTT
TRBD1	NA	TRBV24-1	TRBJ2-2	CATSGGGFSPGELFF	TGTGCCACCAGTGGAGGGGGCTTCAGTCCCGGGGAGCTGTTTTTT
TRBD1	few	TRBV4-3	TRBJ2-1	CASSQDRWTGGYNEQFF	TGCGCCAGCAGCCAAGATCGCTGGACAGGGGGCTACAATGAGCAGTTCTTC
TRBD1	NA	TRBV4-3	TRBJ1-5	CASSQDPGRGHHSNQPQHF	TGCGCCAGCAGCCAAGATCCCGGCAGGGGGCATCATAGCAATCAGCCCCAGCATTTT
TRBD1	NA	TRBV19	TRBJ1-5	CASSGTGGFRGNQPQHF	TGTGCCAGTAGTGGGACAGGGGGTTTTAGAGGCAATCAGCCCCAGCATTTT
TRBD2	NA	TRBV4-1	TRBJ2-1	CASSQDQPSGSYNEQFF	TGCGCCAGCAGCCAAGATCAGCCTAGCGGCTCCTACAATGAGCAGTTCTTC
NA	NA	TRBV9	TRBJ2-2	CASSLANTGELFF	TGTGCCAGCAGCCTCGCGAACACCGGGGAGCTGTTTTTT
TRBD1	NA	TRBV6-2/TRBV6-3	TRBJ2-2	CASSYSGRGLNTGELFF	TGTGCCAGCAGTTACTCCGGCAGGGGGCTTAACACCGGGGAGCTGTTTTTT
NA	few	TRBV5-5	TRBJ1-5	CASSPTTAISNQPQHF	TGTGCCAGCAGCCCAACGACAGCGATTAGCAATCAGCCCCAGCATTTT
NA	NA	TRBV6-5	TRBJ1-3	CASSYSEGGRGNTIYF	TGTGCCAGCAGTTACTCGGAAGGGGGTAGGGGCAACACCATATATTTT
TRBD2	NA	TRBV7-3	TRBJ2-1	CASSLTWRGGLEQFF	TGTGCCAGCAGCTTAACCTGGCGGGGGGGCCTTGAGCAGTTCTTC
NA	NA	TRBV7-3	TRBJ2-3	CASSLRPRGTTDTQYF	TGTGCCAGCAGCTTAAGGCCCCGAGGAACCACAGATACGCAGTATTTT
NA	NA	TRBV7-2	TRBJ1-1	CASSLAGVMNTEAFF	TGTGCCAGCAGCTTGGCAGGGGTTATGAACACTGAAGCTTTCTTT
NA	many	TRBV21-1	TRBJ1-5	CASSKIGADQPQHF	TGTGCCAGCAGCAAAATAGGCGCGGATCAGCCCCAGCATTTT
TRBD1	NA	TRBV27	TRBJ2-7	CASRRTGGSYEQYF	TGTGCCAGCAGGAGGACAGGGGGCTCCTACGAGCAGTACTTC
NA	NA	TRBV6-2/TRBV6-3	TRBJ1-5	CASSQGSGPGGGNQPQHF	TGTGCCAGCAGCCAGGGCTCGGGCCCCGGGGGGGGCAATCAGCCCCAGCATTTT
NA	NA	TRBV4-1	TRBJ2-2	CASSQDRTNTGELFF	TGCGCCAGCAGCCAAGACAGAACGAACACCGGGGAGCTGTTTTTT
NA	NA	TRBV18	TRBJ1-2	CASSPQGEGGSDGYTF	TGTGCCAGCTCACCCCAAGGCGAGGGCGGGTCGGATGGCTACACCTTC
NA	NA	TRBV9	TRBJ2-7	CASSPWDSSYEQYF	TGTGCCAGCAGCCCTTGGGACTCCTCCTACGAGCAGTACTTC
NA	NA	TRBV5-5	TRBJ2-1	CASSLSGGEQFF	TGTGCCAGCAGCTTGTCGGGGGGCGAGCAGTTCTTC
NA	NA	TRBV9	TRBJ1-1	CASSVASNTEAFF	TGTGCCAGCAGCGTAGCTTCGAACACTGAAGCTTTCTTT
TRBD1	NA	TRBV27	TRBJ1-5	CASSAMDRSNQPQHF	TGTGCCAGCAGTGCCATGGACAGGAGCAATCAGCCCCAGCATTTT
NA	few	TRBV19	TRBJ2-3	CAKARRLAPDTQYF	TGTGCCAAAGCGAGGAGACTGGCACCAGATACGCAGTATTTT
NA	NA	TRBV5-8	TRBJ1-5	CASSRLGREQPQHF	TGTGCCAGCAGCCGTCTTGGGAGGGAGCAGCCCCAGCATTTT
NA	NA	TRBV6-5	TRBJ1-1	CASSYSSMNTEAFF	TGTGCCAGCAGTTACTCGAGCATGAACACTGAAGCTTTCTTT